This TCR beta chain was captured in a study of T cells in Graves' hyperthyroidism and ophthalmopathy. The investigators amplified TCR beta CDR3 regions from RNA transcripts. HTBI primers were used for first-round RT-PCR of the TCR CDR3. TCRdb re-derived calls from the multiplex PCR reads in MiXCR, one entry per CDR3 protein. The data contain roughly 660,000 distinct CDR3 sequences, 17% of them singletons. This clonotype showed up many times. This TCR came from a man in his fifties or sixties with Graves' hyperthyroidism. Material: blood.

The CDR3 reads CASSLSGGAGPQGHEQFF. DNA of the CDR3: TGTGCCAGCAGTTTATCGGGTGGGGCGGGTCCCCAGGGACATGAGCAGTTCTTC. The chain carries TRBV27 and TRBJ2-1; D is tentatively TRBD1 or TRBD2 (5 bases each). The V end was cut by 0 bases, the J end by 8 bases, with 23 bases between. The CDR3 sequence is 18 residues long. Germline assignment: CDR1 MNHEY and CDR2 SMNVEV (reference sequence).